The sequence of this T cell receptor beta chain was determined in a study of neoadjuvant nivolumab and ipilimumab in lung cancer. Remarks on this clone: Its antigen is unknown.

Produced via immunoSEQ multiplex PCR; TCRdb's table is partial and in-frame only. The table has over a thousand clones, roughly 84% seen once; the top ten hold 3.5%. General observations from the study: Higher pretherapy blood TCR richness went with higher resected-tumor richness. Compared with tumor-adjacent uninvolved lung, resected tumors showed greater richness and clonality. Only two of four nivolumab-treated tumors gained richness and clonality by surgery.

V gave up 5 bases and J gave up 9 bases, with 14 bases separating them. Germline V gives CDR1 SGHAT, CDR2 FQNNGV. This CDR3 comprises 12 residues. The input for sequencing was adjacent normal lung tissue, taken after neoadjuvant nivolumab, alone or with ipilimumab, at or shortly before surgery. This clonotype originated in an adult with non-small cell lung cancer. The chain joins TRBV11-2 to TRBJ2-7, with no clear D. The CDR3 region has the DNA TGTGCCAGCAGCCCTGCTCGCCGGGCGCAGTACTTC. Translating it yields CASSPARRAQYF.